Listed below are T cell receptor beta chains from one sample, sequenced in a study of blood T cell repertoires in COVID-19. Measured with immunoSEQ multiplex PCR; TCRdb has only the in-frame clones, and not every one. Among 250,000 to 350,000 clones listed, almost 90% were seen once. The specimen sequenced was peripheral blood. The receptors were sampled from a woman aged 25 to 39 with COVID-19, enrolled during active disease. CDR3s include the opening cysteine and the closing phenylalanine or tryptophan. Fields, in order: V gene, D gene, J gene, clone size, CDR3 protein, CDR3 DNA. The D gene is left open where the match is weak. Rows may omit the clone size; those that give it use once, few, many or a size class.

V: TRBV10-3
D: -
J: TRBJ2-2
size: -
CDR3: CAISESVLALVAGELFF
DNA: TGTGCCATCAGTGAGTCTGTCCTAGCTTTGGTCGCCGGGGAGCTGTTTTTT

V: TRBV7-2
D: -
J: TRBJ2-3
size: -
CDR3: CASSLVAREVTDTQYF
DNA: TGTGCCAGCAGCTTAGTGGCGCGGGAAGTCACAGATACGCAGTATTTT

V: TRBV19
D: -
J: TRBJ1-6
size: -
CDR3: CASSTRQIWNSPLHF
DNA: TGTGCCAGTAGTACCCGACAGATCTGGAATTCACCCCTCCACTTT

V: TRBV27
D: -
J: TRBJ1-6
size: -
CDR3: CASRPGDYNSPLHF
DNA: TGTGCCAGCAGGCCAGGGGATTATAATTCACCCCTCCACTTT

V: TRBV2
D: TRBD2
J: TRBJ2-4
size: -
CDR3: CASDGVAGGKNIQYF
DNA: TGTGCCAGCGATGGGGTGGCGGGGGGCAAAAACATTCAGTACTTC

V: TRBV19
D: TRBD1
J: TRBJ1-1
size: once
CDR3: CASSIGTGDLEAFF
DNA: TGTGCCAGTAGTATAGGGACAGGAGACCTAGAAGCTTTCTTT

V: TRBV5-1
D: TRBD2
J: TRBJ2-3
size: -
CDR3: CASSRQELAGVRDTQYF
DNA: TGCGCCAGCAGCCGCCAAGAACTAGCGGGAGTGAGAGATACGCAGTATTTT

V: TRBV7-2
D: TRBD2
J: TRBJ2-5
size: -
CDR3: CASSSRGGTNQETQYF
DNA: TGTGCCAGCAGCTCTAGGGGAGGGACTAACCAAGAGACCCAGTACTTC

V: TRBV5-6
D: -
J: TRBJ1-1
size: once
CDR3: CASSLDRVNTEAFF
DNA: TGTGCCAGCAGCTTGGACAGGGTTAACACTGAAGCTTTCTTT

V: TRBV15
D: TRBD1
J: TRBJ1-6
size: -
CDR3: CATSRTGTGSSPLHF
DNA: TGTGCCACCAGCCGAACCGGGACAGGTAGTTCACCCCTCCACTTT

V: TRBV4-1
D: -
J: TRBJ1-1
size: few
CDR3: CASSLGQNTEAFF
DNA: TGCGCCAGCAGCCTGGGACAGAACACTGAAGCTTTCTTT

V: TRBV27
D: TRBD1
J: TRBJ1-4
size: -
CDR3: CASSVSTDRGTPTNEKLFF
DNA: TGTGCCAGCAGTGTCTCCACGGACAGGGGGACCCCAACTAATGAAAAACTGTTTTTT

V: TRBV5-5
D: -
J: TRBJ1-6
size: -
CDR3: CASSLGGLRINSPLHF
DNA: TGTGCCAGCAGCTTGGGAGGGCTTAGAATTAATTCACCCCTCCACTTT

V: TRBV30
D: -
J: TRBJ1-5
size: -
CDR3: CAWSGLSSNQPQHF
DNA: TGTGCCTGGAGTGGGTTGAGTAGCAATCAGCCCCAGCATTTT